The sample holds many counts of the clone carrying this T cell receptor (beta chain). Its cognate antigen is unknown. The entry originates in a study of CD8 T cells in ankylosing spondylitis. Study results and limitations: Disease-associated clones were reportedly significantly overrepresented in matched ankylosing spondylitis synovial fluid.

Germline V gives CDR1 DFQATT, CDR2 SNEGSKA (reference sequence). This CDR3 comprises 13 residues. V gave up 1 base and J gave up 3 bases, with 10 bases separating them. TCR beta libraries were made by quantitative 5'-RACE with molecular barcodes. One entry per CDR3 protein results from TCRdb running MiXCR on the 5' RACE reads. This table has a few hundred thousand distinct CDR3 sequences, over 15% appearing once. The V gene is TRBV20-1, the J gene TRBJ2-7; D is uncertain. The TCR comes from a male donor with ankylosing spondylitis or in good health (not recorded which). Sequencing used blood, either unsorted or a sorted T cell fraction (not recorded which). This chain's CDR3 is CSARGHRIYEQYF. The CDR3 region has the DNA TGCAGTGCTAGAGGACACCGGATCTACGAGCAGTACTTC.